Listed below are T cell receptor beta chains from one sample, sequenced in a study of cytomegalovirus exposure and HLA in healthy donors. The table came from immunoSEQ multiplex PCR; TCRdb's copy has only in-frame clones and leaves some out. Of about 83,000 clones in the sample, 70% to 75% were seen once. Sequenced material: PBMCs. All receptors derive from a man aged 60 to 75 in good health and CMV-seronegative. Each CDR3 is given with its conserved first and last residue. The D gene is left open where the match is weak. Rows give clone size only sometimes, using once, few, many, or a class for an expanded clone.

v_call: TRBV4-1
d_call: NA
j_call: TRBJ1-5
clone_size: NA
cdr3_nt: TGCGCCAGCAGCCAAGAAGTCCAGGGCCATCAGCCCCAGCATTTT
cdr3_aa: CASSQEVQGHQPQHF

v_call: TRBV25-1
d_call: NA
j_call: TRBJ1-2
clone_size: NA
cdr3_nt: TGTGCCAGCAGTGGCCCAATCAAGCGGGGCTACACCTTC
cdr3_aa: CASSGPIKRGYTF

v_call: TRBV6-1
d_call: NA
j_call: TRBJ2-7
clone_size: NA
cdr3_nt: TGTGCCAGCACCCAGGGCTTATCCTACGAGCAGTACTTC
cdr3_aa: CASTQGLSYEQYF

v_call: TRBV6-5
d_call: NA
j_call: TRBJ2-3
clone_size: NA
cdr3_nt: TGTGCCAGCAGCCCTGCGTGGTCGGGCACAGATACGCAGTATTTT
cdr3_aa: CASSPAWSGTDTQYF

v_call: TRBV13
d_call: NA
j_call: TRBJ2-7
clone_size: NA
cdr3_nt: TGTGCCAGCAGCTTAGTTTCCAGGGTATCCTACGAGCAGTACTTC
cdr3_aa: CASSLVSRVSYEQYF

v_call: TRBV10-2
d_call: NA
j_call: TRBJ2-1
clone_size: NA
cdr3_nt: TGCGCCAGCAGAGACGGACAGAGCTCCTACAATGAGCAGTTCTTC
cdr3_aa: CASRDGQSSYNEQFF

v_call: TRBV28
d_call: TRBD1
j_call: TRBJ2-7
clone_size: once
cdr3_nt: TGTGCCAGTATGAAAGGGGGACAGGGGGCGTTCGAGCAGTACTTC
cdr3_aa: CASMKGGQGAFEQYF

v_call: TRBV2
d_call: NA
j_call: TRBJ1-5
clone_size: NA
cdr3_nt: TGTGCCAGCAGTGAACCGACTTCAAAGGGAGGCAATCAGCCCCAGCATTTT
cdr3_aa: CASSEPTSKGGNQPQHF

v_call: TRBV14
d_call: TRBD1
j_call: TRBJ1-1
clone_size: NA
cdr3_nt: TGTGCCAGCAGCCAAAGCCGGGACAGGGAAGCTTTCTTT
cdr3_aa: CASSQSRDREAFF

v_call: TRBV5-1
d_call: NA
j_call: TRBJ1-2
clone_size: NA
cdr3_nt: TGCGCCAGCAGCCCCGCTGACAGCTATGGCTACACCTTC
cdr3_aa: CASSPADSYGYTF

v_call: TRBV19
d_call: NA
j_call: TRBJ2-3
clone_size: NA
cdr3_nt: TGTGCCAGTAGTAGCCGCATGGCCACAGATACGCAGTATTTT
cdr3_aa: CASSSRMATDTQYF

v_call: TRBV18
d_call: NA
j_call: TRBJ2-3
clone_size: NA
cdr3_nt: TGTGCCAGCTCCCTTGACAGGCTCACAGATACGCAGTATTTT
cdr3_aa: CASSLDRLTDTQYF

v_call: TRBV6-5
d_call: NA
j_call: TRBJ1-1
clone_size: few
cdr3_nt: TGTGCCAGCAGTTACGTACAGGGTTTCGGAACTGAAGCTTTCTTT
cdr3_aa: CASSYVQGFGTEAFF

v_call: TRBV27
d_call: TRBD2
j_call: TRBJ2-3
clone_size: NA
cdr3_nt: TGTGCCAGCAGTTCAAGTTGGCTAGCGGGGGACTCTAGCACAGATACGCAGTATTTT
cdr3_aa: CASSSSWLAGDSSTDTQYF

v_call: TRBV7-2
d_call: NA
j_call: TRBJ1-2
clone_size: NA
cdr3_nt: TGTGCCAGCAGCTTAACGACAGTCTCGGGCTACACCTTC
cdr3_aa: CASSLTTVSGYTF

v_call: TRBV19
d_call: TRBD2
j_call: TRBJ2-5
clone_size: NA
cdr3_nt: TGTGCCAGTAGTATAGGCGGGACTAGCGGGGCTTGGGAGACCCAGTACTTC
cdr3_aa: CASSIGGTSGAWETQYF

v_call: TRBV19
d_call: NA
j_call: TRBJ1-2
clone_size: NA
cdr3_nt: TGTGCCACCGCCTGGGGGGGAAGCTATGGCTACACCTTC
cdr3_aa: CATAWGGSYGYTF

v_call: TRBV6-4
d_call: NA
j_call: TRBJ2-1
clone_size: NA
cdr3_nt: TGTGCCAGCAGTGACGGTGGGGGGGCCGACAATGAGCAGTTCTTC
cdr3_aa: CASSDGGGADNEQFF

v_call: TRBV10-1
d_call: TRBD2
j_call: TRBJ2-1
clone_size: NA
cdr3_nt: TGCGCCAGCAGTGAGGACTGGCGGGGGGGCGATGAGCAGTTCTTC
cdr3_aa: CASSEDWRGGDEQFF

v_call: TRBV18
d_call: NA
j_call: TRBJ1-1
clone_size: few
cdr3_nt: TGTGCCAGCTCGTGGACAGAGACTGAAGCTTTCTTT
cdr3_aa: CASSWTETEAFF

v_call: TRBV6-5
d_call: NA
j_call: TRBJ2-4
clone_size: NA
cdr3_nt: TGTGCCAGCAGTAGAGCACCAGGGGAAAAAAACATTCAGTACTTC
cdr3_aa: CASSRAPGEKNIQYF

v_call: TRBV5-1
d_call: NA
j_call: TRBJ1-2
clone_size: NA
cdr3_nt: TGCGCCAGCAGCTCCTCGGGGGAATACTATGGCTACACCTTC
cdr3_aa: CASSSSGEYYGYTF

v_call: TRBV2
d_call: TRBD1
j_call: TRBJ1-2
clone_size: NA
cdr3_nt: TGTGCCAGCAGGAGGACAGGGGGCTACACCTTC
cdr3_aa: CASRRTGGYTF

v_call: TRBV19
d_call: TRBD1
j_call: TRBJ1-2
clone_size: NA
cdr3_nt: TGTGCCAGTAGCAGACGACAGGGGGCGGACTATGGCTACACCTTC
cdr3_aa: CASSRRQGADYGYTF

v_call: TRBV11-3
d_call: NA
j_call: TRBJ2-3
clone_size: NA
cdr3_nt: TGTGCCAGCAGCCTCCTACGAGGGGATACGCAGTATTTT
cdr3_aa: CASSLLRGDTQYF

v_call: TRBV27
d_call: NA
j_call: TRBJ2-7
clone_size: NA
cdr3_nt: TGTGCCAGCAAACCGCAGTACAGAATCTACGAGCAGTACTTC
cdr3_aa: CASKPQYRIYEQYF

v_call: TRBV11-2
d_call: TRBD2
j_call: TRBJ2-2
clone_size: NA
cdr3_nt: TGTGCCAGCAGCCCCCGGACTAGCGGGACCGGGGAGCTGTTTTTT
cdr3_aa: CASSPRTSGTGELFF

v_call: TRBV12-5
d_call: TRBD1
j_call: TRBJ2-7
clone_size: NA
cdr3_nt: TGTGCTAGTGGCCTACAGGGGAGACAGGGGTTCTACGAGCAGTACTTC
cdr3_aa: CASGLQGRQGFYEQYF

v_call: TRBV7-6
d_call: NA
j_call: TRBJ1-1
clone_size: few
cdr3_nt: TGTGCCAGCAGCCTCTCAGGGAACATGAACACTGAAGCTTTCTTT
cdr3_aa: CASSLSGNMNTEAFF

v_call: TRBV5-5
d_call: NA
j_call: TRBJ1-1
clone_size: few
cdr3_nt: TGTGCCAGCAGCGCTACAGGTTTGAACACTGAAGCTTTCTTT
cdr3_aa: CASSATGLNTEAFF

v_call: TRBV19
d_call: TRBD1
j_call: TRBJ1-2
clone_size: few
cdr3_nt: TGTGCCAGTGTAGAGGACAGGGACTATGGCTACACCTTC
cdr3_aa: CASVEDRDYGYTF

v_call: TRBV5-1
d_call: NA
j_call: TRBJ2-2
clone_size: NA
cdr3_nt: TGCGCCAGCAGCTCCCCCCGAGGTAGCGGCCGCACCGGGGAGCTGTTTTTT
cdr3_aa: CASSSPRGSGRTGELFF

v_call: TRBV5-1
d_call: TRBD1
j_call: TRBJ1-6
clone_size: once
cdr3_nt: TGCGCCAGCAGCTTGGAGTCCCCGGGACAGATTAATGCCTATAATTCACCCCTCCACTTT
cdr3_aa: CASSLESPGQINAYNSPLHF

v_call: TRBV30
d_call: TRBD1
j_call: TRBJ2-5
clone_size: NA
cdr3_nt: TGTGCCTGGAGTGTATTGACAGGGGGCTTGGAGACCCAGTACTTC
cdr3_aa: CAWSVLTGGLETQYF

v_call: TRBV30
d_call: NA
j_call: TRBJ1-5
clone_size: NA
cdr3_nt: TGTGCCTGGAGTTCTTTGGACAGAAATGATCAGCCCCAGCATTTT
cdr3_aa: CAWSSLDRNDQPQHF

v_call: TRBV10-3
d_call: TRBD2
j_call: TRBJ2-3
clone_size: NA
cdr3_nt: TGTGCCATAGGGGCAGCGGGAACCTCCGCAGATACGCAGTATTTT
cdr3_aa: CAIGAAGTSADTQYF

v_call: TRBV27
d_call: NA
j_call: TRBJ1-1
clone_size: NA
cdr3_nt: TGTGCCAGTCATAGAGCAGGGGTCTGGACTGAAGCTTTCTTT
cdr3_aa: CASHRAGVWTEAFF

v_call: TRBV7-8
d_call: NA
j_call: TRBJ2-7
clone_size: NA
cdr3_nt: TGTGCCAGCAGCTCAGGACTAGGGGGGCACTTC
cdr3_aa: CASSSGLGGHF

v_call: TRBV4-1
d_call: TRBD1
j_call: TRBJ1-2
clone_size: NA
cdr3_nt: TGCGCCAGCACCAGGGGGGTAACTGGTGGCTACACCTTC
cdr3_aa: CASTRGVTGGYTF

v_call: TRBV4-1
d_call: NA
j_call: TRBJ2-1
clone_size: NA
cdr3_nt: TGCGCCAGCAGCCCCCGGTTGAGCGGCAATGAGCAGTTCTTC
cdr3_aa: CASSPRLSGNEQFF

v_call: TRBV5-4
d_call: NA
j_call: TRBJ1-6
clone_size: NA
cdr3_nt: TGTGCCAGCAGCTTCGGGGTCAACTCACCCCTCCACTTT
cdr3_aa: CASSFGVNSPLHF

v_call: TRBV19
d_call: TRBD1
j_call: TRBJ2-1
clone_size: NA
cdr3_nt: TGTGCCAGTAAACAGGGGGCGGATAATGAGCAGTTCTTC
cdr3_aa: CASKQGADNEQFF

v_call: TRBV30
d_call: TRBD1
j_call: TRBJ1-6
clone_size: NA
cdr3_nt: TGTGCCTGGAGTCCTACAGGGGGTTCACCCCTCCACTTT
cdr3_aa: CAWSPTGGSPLHF